The 21 T cell receptor beta chains below were found in one sample sequenced in a study of T cell repertoires in cytomegalovirus infection (dated by TCRdb to 2018 to 2020). For sequencing, an Illumina HiSeq 1500 was employed. TCRdb trimmed public reads at Q25 via fastp, called clones via MiXCR and kept in-frame beta chains. Rows are unified per CDR3 protein, each entry keeping the most common DNA and genes. Across this sample there are 250,000 to 300,000 distinct CDR3 sequences, with about 26% seen only once. The top ten clonotypes cover over 11% of the sample. The sample consisted of PBMCs. The receptor set was obtained from a human donor in good health (CMV status not recorded). Some clones in this sample may be carry-over from other donors' samples.

This clonotype has more than one count but fewer than ten. V is TRBV6-5 and J is TRBJ2-7; tentatively, D is TRBD1 (5 bases). The germline gives CDR1 MNHEY, CDR2 SVGAGI. The CDR3 extends over 13 amino acids. V was shortened by 8 bases and J by 6 bases, with 17 bases between the two germline ends. CDR3 amino acids: CASRVKGIGEQYF. DNA of the CDR3: TGTGCCAGCCGGGTTAAGGGGATTGGCGAGCAGTACTTC.

In this sample, this clonotype turned up many times. This chain connects TRBV7-2 to TRBJ1-1; D uncertain. The V gene lost 2 bases and the J gene lost 2 bases, with 9 bases spanning the gap. Per germline, CDR1 SGHTA and CDR2 FQGNSA. The CDR3 contains 14 residues. The CDR3 nucleotides are TGTGCCAGCAGCTTACTGGCCGACAACACTGAAGCTTTCTTT. Translation gives CASSLLADNTEAFF.

The table lists this clonotype with a few counts. V is TRBV27 and J is TRBJ1-5; possibly TRBD1 for D (5 bases). Germline lookup yields CDR1 MNHEY and CDR2 SMNVEV (reference sequence). The CDR3 extends over 16 amino acids. The V end lost 7 bases, the J end lost 2 bases, and 18 bases lay between the germline ends. The CDR3 DNA follows: TGTGCCAGCACCCCCTACGGGGGGGGAGGCAATCAGCCCCAGCATTTT. It encodes CASTPYGGGGNQPQHF.

The chain has TRBV2 and TRBJ2-3, with no clear D. Trimming took off 3 bases at V and 3 bases at J, with 7 bases between the two ends. This CDR3 has 13 amino acids. Germline CDR1 is SNHLY and CDR2 is FYNNEI. The CDR3: CASSDTGTDTQYF. Here the CDR3 DNA reads TGTGCCAGCAGTGATACTGGGACAGATACGCAGTATTTT.

This clonotype appeared a few times. This sequence joins TRBV11-1 and TRBJ2-7; the D gene could be TRBD1 or TRBD2 (5 bases each). The V gene's germline CDR1 is SGHAT and CDR2 FQDESV (reference sequence). The CDR3 has 11 amino acids. V lost 4 bases, J lost 13 bases, and 14 bases lay in between. CDR3 bases: TGTGCCAGCAGCTCTTCGGGACGGCAATACTTC. Translation: CASSSSGRQYF.

The chain couples TRBV10-3 to TRBJ2-5, with D tentatively TRBD2 (5 bases). The CDR3 extends over 14 amino acids. CDR1 and CDR2 from the germline V gene are ENHRY and SYGVKD. V was cut by 6 bases and J by 4 bases, with 15 bases left in between. This CDR3 is CAIRELGDAETQYF. CDR3 nucleotide sequence: TGTGCCATCAGGGAACTAGGAGACGCAGAGACCCAGTACTTC.

The chain has TRBV7-2 and TRBJ2-5; the match to TRBD2 covers 7 bases. The germline V gene has CDR1 SGHTA and CDR2 FQGNSA. CDR3 length: 14 amino acids. J lost 4 bases, V lost 5 bases, and 7 bases had no gene match. For the CDR3, the DNA is TGTGCCAGCAGCCGGTGGGGGGGAGCAGAGACCCAGTACTTC. Translating it yields CASSRWGGAETQYF.

Only a few counts were recorded for this clonotype. The V gene is TRBV15, the J gene TRBJ2-1, with TRBD2 as a possible D gene (5 bases). Trimming took off 0 bases at V and 5 bases at J, with 8 bases between the two ends. CDR3 length equals 14 residues. Germline V gene lookup returns CDR1 LNHNV and CDR2 YYDKDF (reference sequence). The CDR3 region is CATSRDGLNNEQFF. The CDR3 region has the DNA TGTGCCACCAGCAGAGATGGACTTAACAATGAGCAGTTCTTC.

The chain links TRBV28 to TRBJ2-7, with D unresolved. In germline, CDR1 is MDHEN, CDR2 SYDVKM. This CDR3 is built from 12 residues. V was clipped by 3 bases and J by 2 bases, with 5 bases between them. CDR3 sequence: CASSFYAYEQYF. CDR3 coding DNA: TGTGCCAGCAGTTTTTATGCCTACGAGCAGTACTTC.

In this sample, this clonotype turned up once. This may arise from a read error, as a much more abundant clone is one base away. The CDR3 reads CVSSQEYKTEAFF. The CDR3 DNA follows: TGCGTCAGCAGCCAAGAATATAAGACTGAAGCTTTCTTT. J is TRBJ1-1 and V is TRBV4-3; the D is unclear. Germline assignment: CDR1 LGHNA and CDR2 YSLEER. The CDR3 totals 13 residues.

V is TRBV5-1 and J is TRBJ2-2; TRBD1 might be the D (5 bases). The germline V and J ends were trimmed by 4 bases and 0 bases, with 10 bases remaining between them. Germline CDR1 and CDR2: SGHRS and YFSETQ. This CDR3 has 15 residues. CDR3 residues: CASSPDTTNTGELFF. The CDR3 DNA is TGCGCCAGCAGCCCGGACACGACGAACACCGGGGAGCTGTTTTTT.

This clonotype was seen only a few times. The J gene is TRBJ2-1, the V gene TRBV5-1; D is perhaps TRBD2 (6 bases). Trimming left V 0 bases short and J 4 bases short, with 11 bases between. Germline V gene lookup returns CDR1 SGHRS and CDR2 YFSETQ. This CDR3 has 15 residues. CDR3 in amino acids: CASSLVSSAYNEQFF. The CDR3 bases are TGCGCCAGCAGCTTGGTTTCTAGCGCTTACAATGAGCAGTTCTTC.

The gene calls are TRBV28 and TRBJ1-5; the match to TRBD1 covers 10 bases. The CDR3 length is 15 residues. The trim removed 6 bases at V and 2 bases at J, leaving 4 bases unmatched. Germline V gene lookup returns CDR1 MDHEN and CDR2 SYDVKM. The CDR3 loop is CASSHGQGGNQPQHF. The CDR3 region has the DNA TGTGCCAGCAGCCACGGACAGGGGGGCAATCAGCCCCAGCATTTT.

In this sample, this clonotype turned up many times. The chain joins TRBV12-3 or TRBV12-4 to TRBJ2-3; D not resolved. The CDR3 is 15 amino acids. V lost 3 bases and J lost 2, with 12 bases in between. As DNA, the CDR3 is TGTGCCAGCAGTTTGAGGTCGGCGAACACAGATACGCAGTATTTT. This sequence encodes CASSLRSANTDTQYF.

The sample holds one count of this clonotype. The gene calls are TRBV20-1 and TRBJ2-7, with 10 bases aligning to TRBD1. The CDR3 is made up of 15 amino acids. Trimming at V came to 6 bases and at J to 6 bases, leaving 14 bases not matched to a gene. Germline CDR1 is DFQATT and CDR2 is SNEGSKA (reference sequence). The CDR3 loop reads CSAYGTGTGELEQYF. The CDR3 coding sequence is TGCAGTGCCTATGGGACCGGGACAGGGGAGCTCGAGCAGTACTTC.

V is TRBV11-2 and J is TRBJ2-1; no clear D gene. Germline values: CDR1 SGHAT, CDR2 FQNNGV. The V end lost 2 bases, the J end lost 9 bases, and 17 bases lay between the germline ends. This CDR3 region has 15 residues. The CDR3 nucleotides are TGTGCCAGCAGCTTACGTGGCCTAGATACGCGTGAGCAGTTCTTC. Protein: CASSLRGLDTREQFF.

This clonotype was detected only once. The gene calls are TRBV28 and TRBJ2-7; D is uncertain. V was cut by 3 bases and J by 0 bases, with 9 bases left in between. The CDR3 is 14 amino acids. Germline lookup yields CDR1 MDHEN and CDR2 SYDVKM. The CDR3 DNA is TGTGCCAGCAGTTTGGTCCCGCGCTCCTACGAGCAGTACTTC. Its translation is CASSLVPRSYEQYF.

The chain links TRBV19 to TRBJ1-1, with D perhaps TRBD1 (5 bases). CDR1 and CDR2 from the germline V gene are LNHDA and SQIVND (reference sequence). The CDR3 is 20 amino acids. Trimming pared 5 bases from V and 2 bases from J, leaving 30 bases between. The CDR3 coding sequence is TGTGCCAGTAGTCTCGGAATAGGAACGAGTCTCGGACGGACAAACACTGAAGCTTTCTTT. Translation gives CASSLGIGTSLGRTNTEAFF. Full variable domain (outside the CDR3, taken from reference TRBV19 and TRBJ1-1): DGGITQSPKYLFRKEGQNVTLSCEQNLNHDAMYWYRQDPGQGLRLIYYSQIVNDFQKGDIAEGYSVSREKKESFPLTVTSAQKNPTAFYLCASSLGIGTSLGRTNTEAFFGQGTRLTVV.

This clonotype was counted ten times or more. This sequence joins TRBV7-2 and TRBJ2-3; 12 bases map to TRBD2. The J segment lost 2 bases and the V segment lost 5 bases, leaving 8 bases of the junction unmatched. From germline, CDR1 is SGHTA and CDR2 FQGNSA. CDR3 length: 17 amino acids. The CDR3 here is CASSATTSGSFTDTQYF. DNA of the CDR3: TGTGCCAGCAGCGCAACGACTAGCGGGAGCTTCACAGATACGCAGTATTTT.

This clonotype came up a few times. As DNA, the CDR3 is TGTGCCAGCAGTTCCCCGGGACAGTCGAATGAGCAGTTCTTC. This encodes CASSSPGQSNEQFF. The rearrangement uses TRBV12-3 or TRBV12-4 and TRBJ2-1; TRBD1 matches 7 bases. This CDR3 is built from 14 residues. V gave up 4 bases and J gave up 7 bases; unmatched junction bases: 7.

The chain recombines TRBV29-1 with TRBJ2-5; either TRBD1 or TRBD2 may supply D (5 bases each). The V gene's germline CDR1 is SQVTM and CDR2 ANQGSEA. Trimming pared 7 bases from V and 5 bases from J, leaving 14 bases between. CDR3 length: 12 amino acids. CDR3 residues: CSAQGDGETQYF. DNA for the CDR3: TGCAGCGCCCAGGGAGACGGGGAGACCCAGTACTTC.